The source of this T cell receptor beta chain is a study of blood T cell repertoires in COVID-19. V lost 0 bases, J lost 2 bases, and 11 bases lay in between. In germline, CDR1 is LGHNA, CDR2 YSLEER. The length of the CDR3 is 15 residues. Authors' data handling: Amplification of reference gene primers was used by the study to estimate nucleated cell counts. The assay was immunoSEQ multiplex PCR, and TCRdb's table has in-frame clones only and misses some. From that table come the V and J calls and clone size; the DNA was used to work out D and trimming. The sample consists of about 270,000 clones, around nine tenths of them appearing once.

The sequence came from a woman in her sixties who had recovered from COVID-19. Sequencing used peripheral blood. The chain employs TRBV4-3 and TRBJ2-7; tentative D call: TRBD1 (6 bases). The CDR3 nucleotides read TGCGCCAGCAGCCAAGAGGAACAGGGTCCCTACGAGCAGTACTTC. Its protein is CASSQEEQGPYEQYF.